The entry below gives a single TCR beta chain sequence along with its context. This sample was taken from a study of blood T cell repertoires in COVID-19. Study background: COVID-19 samples, acute and convalescent, were from the United States, Italy and Spain. The analysed material was cDNA or gDNA that came from T cells, B-cell-depleted T cells, or PBMCs.

In germline, CDR1 is DFQATT, CDR2 SNEGSKA (reference sequence). The CDR3 is 17 amino acids. The ends lost 3 bases at V and 10 bases at J; junction bases unmatched: 16. Clones were sequenced by immunoSEQ multiplex PCR, and TCRdb holds only the in-frame ones, with some missing. Counted here are 140,000 or so clones, 80% occurring once; the ten biggest clones make up around 5%. This rearrangement joins TRBV20-1 to TRBJ1-6; 9 nucleotides line up with TRBD1. The sequenced material came from peripheral blood. The origin of this receptor is a woman aged 45-65 years with acute or convalescent COVID-19. The CDR3 DNA follows: TGCAGTGCTAGTGGTTCGGGGTTACAGGGGGCGCGATCACCCCTCCACTTT. It encodes CSASGSGLQGARSPLHF.